The 21 T cell receptor beta chains presented below share a single source sample, sequenced in a study of cytomegalovirus exposure and HLA in healthy donors. The method was immunoSEQ multiplex PCR; TCRdb's version includes in-frame clones alone and lacks a portion of them. Here the sample spans under 200,000 clones, roughly 84% being singletons. The sequencing sample was made of PBMCs. The origin of the receptors is a man younger than 35 in good health and CMV-seropositive.

The V call is TRBV7-2, the J call TRBJ2-2; 10 nucleotides line up with TRBD2. CDR1 is SGHTA and CDR2 is FQGNSA in the germline V gene. This CDR3 has 15 amino acids. V gave up 1 base and J gave up 6 bases; unmatched junction bases: 2. The CDR3, as DNA: TGTGCCAGCAGCTTAGACCTAGCGGGAGCCGGGGAGCTGTTTTTT. This codes for CASSLDLAGAGELFF.

J is TRBJ1-5 and V is TRBV6-5; a weak D match, TRBD1 (6 bases). The CDR3 has 15 amino acids. Trimming removed 3 bases from V and 2 bases from J, with 11 bases in between. Germline V CDR1 and CDR2: MNHEY, SVGAGI. The CDR3 reads CASSYKGGGNQPQHF. DNA of the CDR3: TGTGCCAGCAGTTATAAGGGGGGGGGCAATCAGCCCCAGCATTTT.

The chain couples TRBV9 to TRBJ2-1; D is perhaps TRBD2 (5 bases). CDR1 is SGDLS and CDR2 is YYNGEE in the germline V gene. V lost 0 bases, J lost 8 bases, and 12 bases lay in between. The length of the CDR3 is 14 residues. CDR3 nucleotides: TGTGCCAGCAGCGTAGATTGGGGAGTACATGAGCAGTTCTTC. This encodes CASSVDWGVHEQFF.

The chain has TRBV7-2 and TRBJ2-1; D is unclear. Trimming removed 2 bases at V and 7 bases at J, with 12 bases between. The germline V gene encodes CDR1 SGHTA and CDR2 FQGNSA. This CDR3 has 14 residues. This CDR3 reads CASSLSVARNEQFF. The CDR3 nucleotides read TGTGCCAGCAGCTTATCGGTCGCGCGGAATGAGCAGTTCTTC.

This chain links TRBV30 with TRBJ1-1, with D possibly matching TRBD1 (5 bases). The germline CDR1 and CDR2 sequences are GTSNPN and SVGIG (reference sequence). CDR3 length: 13 residues. Trimming pared 3 bases from V and 4 bases from J, leaving 12 bases between. The CDR3, as DNA: TGTGCCTGGAGAGCAGGGCTAGTCACTGAAGCTTTCTTT. Amino acid sequence: CAWRAGLVTEAFF.

The chain carries TRBV28 and TRBJ1-2, with D unclear. The CDR3 has 11 amino acids. CDR1 is MDHEN and CDR2 is SYDVKM in the germline V gene. V gave up 4 bases and J gave up 9 bases, with 9 bases separating them. CDR3 DNA: TGTGCCAGCAGTTCCCAAACTAGCTACACCTTC. Translated, it gives CASSSQTSYTF.

A few counts support this clone. The V and J genes are TRBV9 and TRBJ2-1; 14 bases align to TRBD2. V shed 4 bases and J 10 bases; nucleotides not matched to a gene: 7. The CDR3 totals 15 residues. The germline V gene has CDR1 SGDLS and CDR2 YYNGEE. The CDR3 coding sequence is TGTGCCAGCAGCACCGGGACTAGCGGGAGTGGAGAGCAGTTCTTC. Translated, it gives CASSTGTSGSGEQFF.

With regard to this clone: Other DNA sequences in this sample translate to the same CDR3. The J gene is TRBJ2-7, the V gene TRBV7-3; perhaps TRBD2 as D (6 bases). Trimming left V 1 base short and J 2 bases short, with 12 bases between. The CDR3 totals 15 residues. Germline V gives CDR1 SGHTA, CDR2 FQGTGA. The CDR3 spells CASSLMGGAAYEQYF. Here the CDR3 DNA reads TGTGCCAGCAGCTTAATGGGCGGGGCAGCCTACGAGCAGTACTTC.

This chain uses TRBV27 with TRBJ2-7, with 9 bases lining up with TRBD1. Trimming removed 5 bases from V and 7 bases from J; junction bases left unmatched: 6. Per germline, CDR1 MNHEY and CDR2 SMNVEV (reference sequence). The CDR3 covers 13 residues. The CDR3: CASSRNRGREQYF. In DNA, the CDR3 is TGTGCCAGCAGTAGAAACAGGGGGCGGGAGCAGTACTTC.

This sequence joins TRBV15 and TRBJ2-7; perhaps TRBD2 as D (5 bases). CDR1 is LNHNV, CDR2 YYDKDF, per germline (reference sequence). With 0 bases removed from V and 2 bases from J, the gap between germline ends came to 11 bases. The CDR3 runs to 15 residues. CDR3 in amino acids: CATSRDFVATYEQYF. Here the CDR3 DNA reads TGTGCCACCAGCAGAGATTTTGTAGCGACCTACGAGCAGTACTTC.

As DNA, the CDR3 is TGTGCCAGCAGTTTATTGAGGGGAGGCGGCTACACCTTC. Translation: CASSLLRGGGYTF. This chain joins TRBV28 and TRBJ1-2, with D maybe TRBD1 (5 bases). V was shortened by 1 base and J by 8 bases, with 11 bases between the two germline ends. CDR3 length: 13 residues. The germline V gene has CDR1 MDHEN and CDR2 SYDVKM.

This clone was counted only a few times. V gene TRBV28 combines with J gene TRBJ2-1, with D maybe TRBD1 (5 bases). CDR1 is MDHEN and CDR2 is SYDVKM in the germline V gene. The V end lost 7 bases, the J end lost 6 bases, and 13 bases lay between the germline ends. The CDR3 contains 13 residues. The chain's CDR3 is CASIKSRVNEQFF. CDR3 coding DNA: TGTGCCAGCATTAAAAGCAGGGTCAATGAGCAGTTCTTC.

The J gene is TRBJ2-5, the V gene TRBV28, with 12 bases that match TRBD2. CDR3 length: 15 amino acids. Per the germline V gene, CDR1 is MDHEN and CDR2 is SYDVKM. V lost 0 bases and J lost 8; bases outside the gene matches: 4. This CDR3 reads CASSLWTSGSDTQYF. CDR3 DNA sequence: TGTGCCAGCAGTTTATGGACTAGCGGGAGCGATACCCAGTACTTC.

The rearrangement links TRBV7-2 to TRBJ2-5; D is ambiguous. Germline loops: CDR1 SGHTA, CDR2 FQGNSA. This CDR3 contains 13 residues. Trimming shortened V by 4 bases and J by 4 bases, and 10 bases separated the two germline ends. In nucleotides, the CDR3 is TGTGCCAGCAGCTCTCCATCTACAGAGACCCAGTACTTC. Translation gives CASSSPSTETQYF.

This chain connects TRBV27 to TRBJ2-7, with D perhaps TRBD1 (6 bases). This CDR3 comprises 16 residues. The ends were cut back, 4 bases at V and 2 bases at J, with 18 bases in the middle. Germline assignment: CDR1 MNHEY and CDR2 SMNVEV (reference sequence). This chain's CDR3 is CASSSPIRDKTYEQYF. The DNA of the CDR3 is TGTGCCAGCAGTTCCCCGATCCGGGACAAGACCTACGAGCAGTACTTC.

The rearrangement uses TRBV11-2 and TRBJ1-1; D gene unclear. The CDR3 is 12 amino acids. Per the germline V gene, CDR1 is SGHAT and CDR2 is FQNNGV. V was clipped by 6 bases and J by 4 bases, with 9 bases between them. CDR3 nucleotides: TGTGCCAGCAGTTGGTGGAGCACTGAAGCTTTCTTT. This translates into CASSWWSTEAFF.

J is TRBJ2-7 and V is TRBV4-1, with D perhaps matching TRBD2 (5 bases). The CDR3 contains 15 residues. The germline gives CDR1 MGHRA, CDR2 YSYEKL. Deletions cut 4 bases from V and 4 bases from J, with 17 bases between. The CDR3 DNA is TGCGCCAGCAGCCTTCGACCCCTGTCGGGGTACGAGCAGTACTTC. Amino acid sequence: CASSLRPLSGYEQYF.

The chain joins TRBV5-5 to TRBJ2-7; 9 bases agree with TRBD1. Germline V gene lookup returns CDR1 SGHKS and CDR2 YYEKEE (reference sequence). V lost 4 bases, J lost 4 bases, and 9 bases stayed unmatched. There are 15 residues in the CDR3. CDR3 in amino acids: CASSLLGTGTYEQYF. Here the CDR3 DNA reads TGTGCCAGCAGCCTACTCGGGACAGGGACGTACGAGCAGTACTTC.

J is TRBJ2-3 and V is TRBV27; D gene uncertain. The CDR3 consists of 15 residues. V was clipped by 2 bases and J by 0 bases, with 9 bases between them. CDR1 MNHEY and CDR2 SMNVEV come from the germline V gene (reference sequence). This CDR3 is CASSLTVSSTDTQYF. The CDR3 DNA reads TGTGCCAGCAGTTTAACTGTATCTAGCACAGATACGCAGTATTTT.

V and J are TRBV7-8 and TRBJ2-1, with D possibly being TRBD2 (6 bases). V lost 2 bases and J 6 bases, leaving 14 bases between the germline ends. Germline loops: CDR1 SGHVS, CDR2 FQNEAQ. The CDR3 runs to 15 residues. The DNA for the CDR3 is TGTGCCAGCAGCTTAACTACTAGCTACCTCAATGAGCAGTTCTTC. Protein: CASSLTTSYLNEQFF.

CDR3 in amino acids: CASSSLAFSYNEQFF. CDR3 DNA: TGTGCCAGCAGTTCGCTAGCGTTCTCCTACAATGAGCAGTTCTTC. The chain joins TRBV6-6 to TRBJ2-1; TRBD2 might be the D (6 bases). This CDR3 contains 15 residues. Trimming cost V 4 bases and J 0 bases, with 10 bases left between them. Looked up from germline, CDR1 is MNHNY and CDR2 is SVGAGI (reference sequence).